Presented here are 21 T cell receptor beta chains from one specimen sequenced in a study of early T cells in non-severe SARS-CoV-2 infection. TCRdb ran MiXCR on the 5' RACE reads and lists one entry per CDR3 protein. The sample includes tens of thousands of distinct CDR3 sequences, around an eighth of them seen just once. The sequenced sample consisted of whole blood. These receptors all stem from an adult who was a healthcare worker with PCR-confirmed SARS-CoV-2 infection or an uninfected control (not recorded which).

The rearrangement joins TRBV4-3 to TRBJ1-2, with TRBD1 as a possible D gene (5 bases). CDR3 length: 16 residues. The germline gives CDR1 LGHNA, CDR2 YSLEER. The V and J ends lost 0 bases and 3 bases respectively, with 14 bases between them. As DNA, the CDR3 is TGCGCCAGCAGCCAAGATGGCCACAGGATCGACTATGGCTACACCTTC. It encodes CASSQDGHRIDYGYTF.

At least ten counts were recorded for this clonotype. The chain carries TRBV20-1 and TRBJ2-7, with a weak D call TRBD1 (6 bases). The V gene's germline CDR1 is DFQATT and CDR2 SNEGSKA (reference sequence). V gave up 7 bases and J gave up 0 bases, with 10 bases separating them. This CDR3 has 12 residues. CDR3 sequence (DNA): TGCAGTGGTTCGGACAGCTCCTACGAGCAGTACTTC. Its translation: CSGSDSSYEQYF.

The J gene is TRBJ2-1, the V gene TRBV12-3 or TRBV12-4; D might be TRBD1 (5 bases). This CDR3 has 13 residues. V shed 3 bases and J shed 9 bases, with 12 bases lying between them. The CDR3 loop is CASSLGLDLEQFF. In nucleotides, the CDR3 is TGTGCCAGCAGTTTGGGGCTAGATCTTGAGCAGTTCTTC.

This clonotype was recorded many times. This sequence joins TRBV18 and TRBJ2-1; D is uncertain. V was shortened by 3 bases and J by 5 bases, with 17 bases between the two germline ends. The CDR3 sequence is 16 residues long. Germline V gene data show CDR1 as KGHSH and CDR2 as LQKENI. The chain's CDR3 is CASSPFAGTYHNEQFF. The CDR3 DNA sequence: TGTGCCAGCTCACCGTTTGCAGGCACCTACCACAATGAGCAGTTCTTC.

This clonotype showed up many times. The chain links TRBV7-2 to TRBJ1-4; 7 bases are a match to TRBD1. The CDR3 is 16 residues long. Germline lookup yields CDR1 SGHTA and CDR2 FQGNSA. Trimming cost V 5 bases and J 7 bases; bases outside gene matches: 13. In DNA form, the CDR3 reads TGTGCCAGCAGCCTTCCCGCGTACGGGACAGCTGAAAAACTGTTTTTT. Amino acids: CASSLPAYGTAEKLFF.

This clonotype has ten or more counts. The CDR3 DNA follows: TGTGCCAGCAGTACTACTAGCGGTAGCTCCTACGAGCAGTACTTC. Amino acids: CASSTTSGSSYEQYF. The chain recombines TRBV6-6 with TRBJ2-7, with TRBD2 matching over 8 bases. V was clipped by 5 bases and J by 0 bases; unmatched bases: 6. Germline CDR1 and CDR2: MNHNY and SVGAGI (reference sequence). This CDR3 comprises 15 residues.

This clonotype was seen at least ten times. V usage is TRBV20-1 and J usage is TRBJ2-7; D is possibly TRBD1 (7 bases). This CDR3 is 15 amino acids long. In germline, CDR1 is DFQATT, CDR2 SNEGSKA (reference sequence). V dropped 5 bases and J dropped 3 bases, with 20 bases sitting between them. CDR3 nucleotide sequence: TGCAGTGCTGGCGGGAACAGGGGAAATCTCTACGAGCAGTACTTC. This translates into CSAGGNRGNLYEQYF.

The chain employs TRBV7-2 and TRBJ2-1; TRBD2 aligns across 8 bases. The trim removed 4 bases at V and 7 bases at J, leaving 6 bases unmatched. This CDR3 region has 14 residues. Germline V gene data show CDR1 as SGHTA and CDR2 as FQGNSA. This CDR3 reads CASSSTGGRNEQFF. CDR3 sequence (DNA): TGTGCCAGCAGCTCTACGGGGGGGAGGAATGAGCAGTTCTTC.

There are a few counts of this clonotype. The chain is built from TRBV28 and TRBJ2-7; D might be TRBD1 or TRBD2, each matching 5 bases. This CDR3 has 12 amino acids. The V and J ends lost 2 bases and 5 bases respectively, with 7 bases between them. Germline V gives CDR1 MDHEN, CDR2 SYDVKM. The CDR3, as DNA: TGTGCCAGCAGTTTAAGAGGGGACGAGCAGTACTTC. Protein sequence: CASSLRGDEQYF.

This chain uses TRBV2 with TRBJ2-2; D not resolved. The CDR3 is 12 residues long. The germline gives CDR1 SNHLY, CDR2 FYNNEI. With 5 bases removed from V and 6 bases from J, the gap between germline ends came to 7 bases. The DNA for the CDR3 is TGTGCCAGCAGTCCGGGTCCCGGGGAGCTGTTTTTT. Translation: CASSPGPGELFF.

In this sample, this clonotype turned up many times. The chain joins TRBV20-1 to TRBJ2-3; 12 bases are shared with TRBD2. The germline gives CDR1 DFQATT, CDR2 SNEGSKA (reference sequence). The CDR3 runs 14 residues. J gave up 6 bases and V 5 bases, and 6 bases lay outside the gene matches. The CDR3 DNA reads TGCAGTGCTCCGACTAGCGGGAGAGGTGATACGCAGTATTTT. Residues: CSAPTSGRGDTQYF.

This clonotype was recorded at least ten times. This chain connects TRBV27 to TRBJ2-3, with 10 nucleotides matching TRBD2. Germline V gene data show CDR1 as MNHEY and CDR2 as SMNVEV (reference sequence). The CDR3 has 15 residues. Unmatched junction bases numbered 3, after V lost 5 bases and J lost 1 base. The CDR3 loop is CASSQGTSGTDTQYF. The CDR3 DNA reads TGTGCCAGCAGTCAAGGGACTAGCGGCACAGATACGCAGTATTTT.

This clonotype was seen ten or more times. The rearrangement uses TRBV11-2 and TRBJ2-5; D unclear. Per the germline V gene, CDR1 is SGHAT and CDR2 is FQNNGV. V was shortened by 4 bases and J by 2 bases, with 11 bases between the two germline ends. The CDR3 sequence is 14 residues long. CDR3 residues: CASSSLAGQETQYF. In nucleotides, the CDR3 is TGTGCCAGCAGCTCTTTAGCTGGGCAAGAGACCCAGTACTTC.

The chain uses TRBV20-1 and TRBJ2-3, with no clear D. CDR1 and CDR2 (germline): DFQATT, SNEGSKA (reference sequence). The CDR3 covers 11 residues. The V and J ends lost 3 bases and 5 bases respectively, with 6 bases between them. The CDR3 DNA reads TGCAGTGCTAGGTTGGGAGATACGCAGTATTTT. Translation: CSARLGDTQYF.

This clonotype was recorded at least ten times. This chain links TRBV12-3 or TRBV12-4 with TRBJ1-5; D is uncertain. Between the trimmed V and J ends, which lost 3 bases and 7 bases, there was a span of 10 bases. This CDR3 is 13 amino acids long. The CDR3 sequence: CASSLYGGQPQHF. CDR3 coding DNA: TGTGCCAGCAGTTTGTATGGTGGACAGCCCCAGCATTTT.

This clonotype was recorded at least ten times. The CDR3 loop reads CASSLRQGFSGANVLTF. CDR3 nucleotides: TGTGCCAGCAGTTTAAGACAGGGATTCTCTGGGGCCAACGTCCTGACTTTC. The chain carries TRBV27 and TRBJ2-6, with 7 bases that match TRBD1. With V trimmed by 2 bases and J by 0 bases, 4 bases remained unmatched. CDR3 length: 17 amino acids. Germline CDR1 is MNHEY and CDR2 is SMNVEV (reference sequence).

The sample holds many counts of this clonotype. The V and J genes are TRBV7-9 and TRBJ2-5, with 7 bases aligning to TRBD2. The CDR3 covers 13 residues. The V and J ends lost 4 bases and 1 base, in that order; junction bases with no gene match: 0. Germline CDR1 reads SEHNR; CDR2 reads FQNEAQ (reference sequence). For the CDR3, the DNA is TGTGCCAGCAGCTCGGGGGGCCAAGAGACCCAGTACTTC. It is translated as CASSSGGQETQYF. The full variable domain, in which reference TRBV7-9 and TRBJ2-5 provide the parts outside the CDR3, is DTGVSQNPRHKITKRGQNVTFRCDPISEHNRLYWYRQTLGQGPEFLTYFQNEAQLEKSRLLSDRFSAERPKGSFSTLEIQRTEQGDSAMYLCASSSGGQETQYFGPGTRLLVL.

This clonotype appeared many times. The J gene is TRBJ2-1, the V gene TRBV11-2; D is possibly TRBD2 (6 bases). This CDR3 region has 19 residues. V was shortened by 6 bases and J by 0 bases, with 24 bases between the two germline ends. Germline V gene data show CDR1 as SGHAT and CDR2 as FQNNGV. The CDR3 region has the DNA TGTGCCAGCAGAACAACCTTATGGGACTCAACGAGCTCCTACAATGAGCAGTTCTTC. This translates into CASRTTLWDSTSSYNEQFF.

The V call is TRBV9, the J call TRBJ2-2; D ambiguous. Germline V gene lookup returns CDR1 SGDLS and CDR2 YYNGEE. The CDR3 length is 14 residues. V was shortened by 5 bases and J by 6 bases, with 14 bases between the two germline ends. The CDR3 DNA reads TGTGCCAGCAGTCCCCCCGGCAATCCCGGGGAGCTGTTTTTT. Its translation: CASSPPGNPGELFF.

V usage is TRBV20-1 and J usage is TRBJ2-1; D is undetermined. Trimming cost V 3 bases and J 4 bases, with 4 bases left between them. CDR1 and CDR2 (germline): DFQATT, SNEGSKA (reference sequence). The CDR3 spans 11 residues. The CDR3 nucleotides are TGCAGTGCTAGTGTTTACAATGAGCAGTTCTTC. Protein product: CSASVYNEQFF.

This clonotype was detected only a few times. The CDR3 nucleotides read TGTGCCAGCAGCCTTTCTGGGGGGGCGGAGACCCAGTACTTC. It translates to CASSLSGGAETQYF. The rearrangement links TRBV7-9 to TRBJ2-5; TRBD2 is a possible D gene (7 bases). The germline V gene encodes CDR1 SEHNR and CDR2 FQNEAQ (reference sequence). Trimming stripped 5 bases from V and 5 bases from J, with 15 bases between. The CDR3 is 14 residues long. Variable domain in full (rest from reference TRBV7-9 and TRBJ2-5): DTGVSQNPRHKITKRGQNVTFRCDPISEHNRLYWYRQTLGQGPEFLTYFQNEAQLEKSRLLSDRFSAERPKGSFSTLEIQRTEQGDSAMYLCASSLSGGAETQYFGPGTRLLVL.